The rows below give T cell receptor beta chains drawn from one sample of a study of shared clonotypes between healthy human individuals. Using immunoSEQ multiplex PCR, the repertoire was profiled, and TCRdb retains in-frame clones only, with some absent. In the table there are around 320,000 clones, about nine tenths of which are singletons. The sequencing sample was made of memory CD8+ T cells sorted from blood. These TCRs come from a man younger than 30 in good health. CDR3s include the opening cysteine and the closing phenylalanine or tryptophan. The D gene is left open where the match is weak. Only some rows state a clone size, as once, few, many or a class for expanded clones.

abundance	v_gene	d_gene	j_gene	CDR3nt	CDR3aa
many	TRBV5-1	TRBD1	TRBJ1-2	TGCGCCAGCAGCTTGCTGACAGGGCGGCGCGGCTACACCTTC	CASSLLTGRRGYTF
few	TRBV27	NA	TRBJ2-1	TGTGCCAGCAGTTTAGGCAATGAGCAGTTCTTC	CASSLGNEQFF
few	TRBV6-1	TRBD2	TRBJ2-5	TGTGCCAGCAGTGAAATCGGGGTCGGGAGCGGGAGTCAGGGGACCCAGTACTTC	CASSEIGVGSGSQGTQYF
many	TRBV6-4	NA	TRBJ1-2	TGTGCCAGCAGTGAAGACAGCAGGGGAGGAAACTATGGCTACACCTTC	CASSEDSRGGNYGYTF
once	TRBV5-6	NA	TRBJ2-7	TGTGCCAGCAGCTTTTCGCTTACCTACGAGCAGTACTTC	CASSFSLTYEQYF
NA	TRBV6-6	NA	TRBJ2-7	TGTGCCAGCAGTTACCCAGGAGGGTACGCCCCCTACGAGCAGTACTTC	CASSYPGGYAPYEQYF
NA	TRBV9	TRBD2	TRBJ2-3	TGTGCCAGCAGCCCAGGACTAGCGGGGGTCACAGATACGCAGTATTTT	CASSPGLAGVTDTQYF
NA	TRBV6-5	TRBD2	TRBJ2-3	TGTGCCAGCAGTTACTATAGCGGGGCGGCAGATACGCAGTATTTT	CASSYYSGAADTQYF
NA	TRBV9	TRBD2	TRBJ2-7	TGTGCCAGCAGCGTATACAGCGGGGGGTCCTACGAGCAGTACTTC	CASSVYSGGSYEQYF
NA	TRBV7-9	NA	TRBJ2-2	TGTGCCAGCAGCTTCTCCGACGGGGAGCTGTTTTTT	CASSFSDGELFF
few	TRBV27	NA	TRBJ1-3	TGTGCCAGCAGTACGCAGGGAGTGGGAAACACCATATATTTT	CASSTQGVGNTIYF
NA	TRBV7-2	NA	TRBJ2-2	TGTGCCAGCAGCTTAGGGACAGTTTACGCCGGGGAGCTGTTTTTT	CASSLGTVYAGELFF
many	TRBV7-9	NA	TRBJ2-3	TGTGCCAGCAGCCCCAGTATACGAAGCACAGATACGCAGTATTTT	CASSPSIRSTDTQYF